This passage covers 2 T cell receptor beta chains from one sample sequenced in a study of T cell repertoires in cytomegalovirus infection. MiXCR, applied by TCRdb to the reads, yields one record per CDR3 protein. The sample has about 830,000 distinct CDR3 sequences; approximately 32% are singletons. Their antigens remain unidentified. This specimen was cultured CD8+ T cells from PBMCs, taken from culture after CMV antigen stimulation. These receptors all stem from a human donor in good health (CMV status not recorded). Some clones in this sample may be carry-over from other donors' samples.

The chain links TRBV20-1 to TRBJ1-1; possibly TRBD1 for D (6 bases). Germline V gives CDR1 DFQATT, CDR2 SNEGSKA (reference sequence). This CDR3 is built from 14 residues. Trimming removed 3 bases at V and 0 bases at J, with 11 bases between. CDR3 in DNA: TGCAGTGCTAGCCCCAGGGGCATGAACACTGAAGCTTTCTTT. This translates into CSASPRGMNTEAFF.

For the CDR3, the DNA is TGTGCCAGCAGGGGGGACAGCGATTTCTCTGGAAACACCATATATTTT. Translating it yields CASRGDSDFSGNTIYF. This rearrangement joins TRBV12-3 or TRBV12-4 to TRBJ1-3, with 7 positions matching TRBD1. With 6 bases clipped from V and 0 bases from J, the junction kept 8 bases outside the gene matches. The CDR3 has 16 amino acids.